The 32 T cell receptor beta chains below all came from one sample that was sequenced in a study of radiation and T cells in renal cell carcinoma (dated by TCRdb to the early 2020s). The library was generated by the immunoSEQ multiplex PCR assay. In its TCRdb copy, this immuneACCESS table keeps in-frame sequences only and misses some clones. Where compared with another copy, unresolved V genes explain less than half of these, and the others have no known cause. Here the sample has over 90,000 clones; 75% to 85% occur a single time. Together, the top ten hold approximately 7.7% of the sample. This specimen's time point label, per the study, means: blood 4 weeks post-SBRT, at nephrectomy. This specimen's treatment or condition label, per the study, means: 15 Gy SBRT to primary tumor, nephrectomy 4 weeks later. Sequenced material: blood, taken from a patient whose treatment included radiotherapy and nephrectomy. These receptors came from a man aged 55 to 70 with renal cell carcinoma.

The chain joins TRBV5-1 to TRBJ1-6; D is unclear. CDR3 length: 16 amino acids. Germline CDR1 reads SGHRS; CDR2 reads YFSETQ. V was pared by 0 bases and J by 6 bases, with 13 bases between. The CDR3 here is CASSLDFRRTNSPLHF. In nucleotides, the CDR3 is TGCGCCAGCAGCTTGGATTTTAGACGGACTAATTCACCCCTCCACTTT.

The V call is TRBV6-1, the J call TRBJ1-2; D not resolved. The germline CDR1 and CDR2 sequences are MNHNS and SASEGT. The V end lost 10 bases, the J end lost 6 bases, and 21 bases lay between the germline ends. The CDR3 loop spans 14 amino acids. CDR3 nucleotides: TGTGCCACCAGCCGACTTGGAGACTCGAATGGCTACACCTTC. Protein: CATSRLGDSNGYTF.

This clone was counted a few times. The J gene is TRBJ1-5, the V gene TRBV15; TRBD1 might be the D (6 bases). The CDR3 length is 15 residues. Germline loops: CDR1 LNHNV, CDR2 YYDKDF (reference sequence). The V end was cut by 0 bases, the J end by 3 bases, with 9 bases between. CDR3 protein: CATSRDRGFNQPQHF. In nucleotides, the CDR3 is TGTGCCACCAGCAGAGACAGGGGATTCAATCAGCCCCAGCATTTT.

The chain links TRBV19 to TRBJ2-2; TRBD2 matches at 11 bases. CDR3 size: 16 residues. Germline V gene lookup returns CDR1 LNHDA and CDR2 SQIVND (reference sequence). After removal of 3 bases from V and 1 base from J, the junction contained 1 base not matched to a gene. This chain's CDR3 is CASSMGTSGNTGELFF. The CDR3 DNA sequence: TGTGCCAGTAGTATGGGGACTAGCGGGAACACCGGGGAGCTGTTTTTT.

The chain carries TRBV7-7 and TRBJ2-5; 7 bases fit TRBD1. The germline CDR1 and CDR2 sequences are SSHAT and FNYEAQ (reference sequence). The CDR3 contains 14 residues. The V segment lost 6 bases and the J segment 4 bases; nucleotides outside the gene matches: 8. The CDR3 DNA reads as TGTGCCAGCAGTCCGGGCCCAGGGGGAGAGACCCAGTACTTC. Encoded protein: CASSPGPGGETQYF.

The gene calls are TRBV4-1 and TRBJ2-7, with TRBD2 identical over 12 bases. The CDR3 has 15 residues. Germline V gives CDR1 MGHRA, CDR2 YSYEKL. V lost 4 bases, J lost 3 bases, and 4 bases stayed unmatched. Here the CDR3 reads CASSLGLAGFYEQYF. The CDR3 nucleotides read TGCGCCAGCAGCCTCGGACTAGCGGGATTCTACGAGCAGTACTTC.

The chain recombines TRBV7-2 with TRBJ1-3, with D perhaps matching TRBD1 (5 bases). The CDR3 spans 14 residues. Deletions cut 6 bases from V and 6 bases from J, with 15 bases between. Per the germline V gene, CDR1 is SGHTA and CDR2 is FQGNSA. The CDR3 sequence: CASSPNYRSNTIYF. The CDR3 nucleotides are TGTGCCAGCAGTCCGAACTACAGGTCAAACACCATATATTTT.

The J gene is TRBJ2-3, the V gene TRBV7-7; D uncertain. Trimming stripped 5 bases from V and 2 bases from J, with 5 bases between. Germline assignment: CDR1 SSHAT and CDR2 FNYEAQ (reference sequence). The length of the CDR3 is 12 residues. The CDR3 nucleotides are TGTGCCAGCAGCCCGATCACAGATACGCAGTATTTT. Its translation is CASSPITDTQYF. The whole variable domain, remainder taken from reference TRBV7-7 and TRBJ2-3, is GAGVSQSPRYKVTKRGQDVTLRCDPISSHATLYWYQQALGQGPEFLTYFNYEAQPDKSGLPSDRFSAERPEGSISTLTIQRTEQRDSAMYRCASSPITDTQYFGPGTRLTVL.

This chain joins TRBV20-1 and TRBJ2-5; D uncertain. V shed 6 bases and J shed 3 bases, with 8 bases lying between them. There are 11 residues in the CDR3. Germline CDR1 DFQATT, CDR2 SNEGSKA (reference sequence). The CDR3 here is CSASAEETQYF. The CDR3 nucleotides are TGCAGTGCATCGGCAGAAGAGACCCAGTACTTC.

CDR3 DNA sequence: TGTGCCACCTCGGGGGGACAAGACATAGGCTACACCTTC. Translation: CATSGGQDIGYTF. The chain combines TRBV28 with TRBJ1-2, with D possibly matching TRBD1 (6 bases). The germline V gene has CDR1 MDHEN and CDR2 SYDVKM. This CDR3 spans 13 amino acids. With 10 bases removed from V and 8 bases from J, the gap between germline ends came to 20 bases.

The chain is built from TRBV5-1 and TRBJ1-1; the match to TRBD1 covers 7 bases. Germline CDR1 and CDR2: SGHRS and YFSETQ. Trimming at V came to 4 bases and at J to 0 bases, leaving 3 bases not matched to a gene. The CDR3 is 14 residues long. In DNA, the CDR3 is TGCGCCAGCAGCGGGGGACAGATGAACACTGAAGCTTTCTTT. Amino acids: CASSGGQMNTEAFF.

V gene TRBV11-2 combines with J gene TRBJ2-7; D uncertain. Germline loops: CDR1 SGHAT, CDR2 FQNNGV. The length of the CDR3 is 15 residues. V was clipped by 0 bases and J by 3 bases, with 12 bases between them. CDR3 nucleotide sequence: TGTGCCAGCAGCTTAGATCTCGGCAGGTTCTACGAGCAGTACTTC. This sequence encodes CASSLDLGRFYEQYF.

The chain links TRBV27 to TRBJ2-5; D possibly uses TRBD1 or TRBD2 (8 bases each). Trimming shortened V by 6 bases and J by 5 bases, and 28 bases separated the two germline ends. Germline V gene lookup returns CDR1 MNHEY and CDR2 SMNVEV (reference sequence). The length of the CDR3 is 18 residues. As DNA, the CDR3 is TGTGCCAGCAGGGGGGACAGGACGTCGGGAGGGCCATCCGAGACCCAGTACTTC. Residues: CASRGDRTSGGPSETQYF.

The chain couples TRBV19 to TRBJ2-7; D remains unclear. V lost 0 bases and J lost 3, with 6 bases in between. This CDR3 has 13 residues. CDR1 and CDR2 (germline): LNHDA, SQIVND (reference sequence). Here the CDR3 reads CASSIDSSYEQYF. DNA of the CDR3: TGTGCCAGTAGTATAGACTCAAGCTACGAGCAGTACTTC.

This rearrangement joins TRBV19 to TRBJ2-5; unclear D gene. Germline loops: CDR1 LNHDA, CDR2 SQIVND (reference sequence). The V end lost 7 bases, the J end lost 5 bases, and 17 bases lay between the germline ends. The CDR3 is made up of 14 amino acids. In DNA, the CDR3 is TGTGCCAGTACCCTTCGGACCCTCGGGGAGACCCAGTACTTC. It yields the protein CASTLRTLGETQYF.

This rearrangement joins TRBV6-6 to TRBJ2-7; D remains ambiguous. Germline V gene data show CDR1 as MNHNY and CDR2 as SVGAGI (reference sequence). Trimming removed 0 bases at V and 6 bases at J, with 6 bases between. CDR3 length: 12 residues. The CDR3, as DNA: TGTGCCAGCAGTTACTCGGACGGCGAGCAGTACTTC. Translated, it gives CASSYSDGEQYF.

The rearrangement uses TRBV19 and TRBJ2-5, with D tentatively TRBD1 or TRBD2 (5 bases each). Trimming left V 2 bases short and J 3 bases short, with 10 bases between. CDR3 length equals 14 residues. Germline CDR1 is LNHDA and CDR2 is SQIVND (reference sequence). As DNA, the CDR3 is TGTGCCAGTAGTATAAACGGGGCTAAAGAGACCCAGTACTTC. This sequence encodes CASSINGAKETQYF.

CDR3: CASSLLGRGFQETQYF. The CDR3 DNA sequence: TGTGCCAGCAGCTTACTGGGACGGGGTTTTCAAGAGACCCAGTACTTC. The chain links TRBV7-2 to TRBJ2-5; D may be TRBD1 or TRBD2 (5 bases each). Germline CDR1 reads SGHTA; CDR2 reads FQGNSA. V dropped 2 bases and J dropped 2 bases, with 15 bases sitting between them. There are 16 residues in the CDR3.

The chain employs TRBV19 and TRBJ1-5; no clear D gene. CDR3 length: 14 amino acids. The V end was cut by 6 bases, the J end by 4 bases, with 13 bases between. From germline, CDR1 is LNHDA and CDR2 SQIVND (reference sequence). CDR3 nucleotide sequence: TGTGCCAGTAGAGTTACCGGGCCAAATCAGCCCCAGCATTTT. As protein: CASRVTGPNQPQHF.

For the CDR3, the DNA is TGTGCCAGTAGTATCAGGGAACCTCTTGAGCAGTTCTTC. This encodes CASSIREPLEQFF. This sequence joins TRBV19 and TRBJ2-1, with D perhaps TRBD1 (5 bases). There are 13 residues in the CDR3. Trimming pared 3 bases from V and 9 bases from J, leaving 12 bases between. CDR1 and CDR2 (germline): LNHDA, SQIVND (reference sequence).

This sequence joins TRBV5-6 and TRBJ2-3, with D possibly being TRBD1 or TRBD2 (5 bases each). V gave up 4 bases and J gave up 0 bases, with 12 bases separating them. The germline V gene has CDR1 SGHDT and CDR2 YYEEEE. This CDR3 spans 15 amino acids. The CDR3 here is CASSPGAGSTDTQYF. CDR3 DNA: TGTGCCAGCAGCCCCGGGGCAGGCAGCACAGATACGCAGTATTTT.

V gene TRBV29-1 combines with J gene TRBJ1-3; D remains ambiguous. Germline CDR1 and CDR2: SQVTM and ANQGSEA. The CDR3 contains 11 residues. The V gene lost 6 bases and the J gene lost 0 bases, with 3 bases spanning the gap. The DNA of the CDR3 is TGCAGCGTGGACTCTGGAAACACCATATATTTT. Protein product: CSVDSGNTIYF.

The chain combines TRBV28 with TRBJ2-3; 13 nucleotides match TRBD2. The CDR3 runs to 14 residues. The germline CDR1 and CDR2 sequences are MDHEN and SYDVKM. The V segment lost 5 bases and the J segment 8 bases; nucleotides outside the gene matches: 4. The CDR3 DNA is TGTGCCAGCAGTCCGGGACTAGCGGGATCTACGCAGTATTTT. This translates into CASSPGLAGSTQYF.

The chain uses TRBV27 and TRBJ2-1; tentative D call: TRBD1 (6 bases). The V gene lost 2 bases and the J gene lost 10 bases, with 9 bases spanning the gap. Germline CDR1 reads MNHEY; CDR2 reads SMNVEV (reference sequence). The CDR3 has 12 residues. CDR3 loop: CASSLGGGEQFF. The CDR3 DNA sequence: TGTGCCAGCAGTTTAGGGGGCGGGGAGCAGTTCTTC.

The rearrangement links TRBV14 to TRBJ2-5; 7 positions match TRBD2. CDR1 is SGHDN, CDR2 FVKESK, per germline. V shed 4 bases, J shed 4 bases, and the junction held 12 bases outside the gene matches. The CDR3 is made up of 16 amino acids. CDR3 loop: CASSPLKGRLAETQYF. CDR3 coding DNA: TGTGCCAGCAGCCCCCTAAAAGGGAGACTAGCAGAGACCCAGTACTTC.

This chain links TRBV29-1 with TRBJ2-5; no clear D gene. Germline V gene sequence: CDR1 SQVTM, CDR2 ANQGSEA. Trimming stripped 0 bases from V and 0 bases from J, with 11 bases between. The CDR3 consists of 15 residues. In nucleotides, the CDR3 is TGCAGCGTTGAAGATCTTCGGCTTAACCAAGAGACCCAGTACTTC. Its protein product is CSVEDLRLNQETQYF.

The rearrangement uses TRBV19 and TRBJ2-7, with D maybe TRBD1 (6 bases). This CDR3 comprises 16 residues. The ends were cut back, 4 bases at V and 3 bases at J, with 19 bases in the middle. The germline V gene has CDR1 LNHDA and CDR2 SQIVND (reference sequence). The CDR3 reads CASSTNRALINYEQYF. DNA for the CDR3: TGTGCCAGTAGTACGAACAGGGCGCTAATAAACTACGAGCAGTACTTC.

CDR3 sequence (DNA): TGTGCCAGCAGGGGGACAGGGGACCCCAACTATGGCTACACCTTC. Its protein is CASRGTGDPNYGYTF. The V gene is TRBV28, the J gene TRBJ1-2, with 10 bases identical to TRBD1. The CDR3 has 15 residues. J lost 2 bases, V lost 6 bases, and 6 bases had no gene match. CDR1 is MDHEN, CDR2 SYDVKM, per germline.

This clone has a handful of counts. This sequence joins TRBV4-1 and TRBJ1-1, with a possible D match to TRBD1 (5 bases). Trimming cost V 1 base and J 0 bases, with 9 bases left between them. In germline, CDR1 is MGHRA, CDR2 YSYEKL. This CDR3 region has 15 residues. The CDR3 coding sequence is TGCGCCAGCAGCCAAGGTGGGACGGTGAACACTGAAGCTTTCTTT. This gives the protein CASSQGGTVNTEAFF.

This clone has a handful of counts. The chain has TRBV5-1 and TRBJ1-6; the match to TRBD1 covers 7 bases. The CDR3 is 17 amino acids. Trimming removed 2 bases from V and 4 bases from J; junction bases left unmatched: 9. CDR1 and CDR2 from the germline V gene are SGHRS and YFSETQ. CDR3 sequence reads: CASSFSFMGQYNSPLHF. DNA for the CDR3: TGCGCCAGCAGCTTCTCATTTATGGGACAGTATAATTCACCCCTCCACTTT.

This clone was found once. The CDR3 DNA follows: TGCGCCAGCAGCTTAGTCGGACCTGGATCCACTGAAGCTTTCTTT. Its translation is CASSLVGPGSTEAFF. This rearrangement joins TRBV5-1 to TRBJ1-1; no clear D. The V end lost 2 bases, the J end lost 4 bases, and 15 bases lay between the germline ends. The germline gives CDR1 SGHRS, CDR2 YFSETQ. This CDR3 spans 15 amino acids.

This chain uses TRBV19 with TRBJ1-5; D call uncertain. V was clipped by 5 bases and J by 0 bases, with 14 bases between them. The germline V gene has CDR1 LNHDA and CDR2 SQIVND (reference sequence). This CDR3 has 16 residues. The CDR3 protein is CASSEYTYYSNQPQHF. In nucleotides, the CDR3 is TGTGCCAGTAGTGAGTATACATATTATAGCAATCAGCCCCAGCATTTT.